This T cell receptor beta chain originates from a study of T cell changes during pregnancy in multiple sclerosis. Germline V gene data show CDR1 as PRHDT and CDR2 as FYEKMQ (reference sequence). V gave up 5 bases and J gave up 7 bases, with 8 bases separating them. The CDR3 has 11 residues. Sequenced by immunoSEQ multiplex PCR; TCRdb stores in-frame clones only, minus some. The repertoire holds 35,000 to 45,000 clones, with 92% as singletons. This TCR came from a female donor with multiple sclerosis, enrolled in a pregnancy study. This chain joins TRBV13 and TRBJ2-5; D call uncertain. The sample consisted of CD8+ T cells from peripheral blood mononuclear cells, taken in the first trimester of pregnancy. The DNA for the CDR3 is TGTGCCAGCAGCAATAGAGGGACCCAGTACTTC. Translating gives CASSNRGTQYF.